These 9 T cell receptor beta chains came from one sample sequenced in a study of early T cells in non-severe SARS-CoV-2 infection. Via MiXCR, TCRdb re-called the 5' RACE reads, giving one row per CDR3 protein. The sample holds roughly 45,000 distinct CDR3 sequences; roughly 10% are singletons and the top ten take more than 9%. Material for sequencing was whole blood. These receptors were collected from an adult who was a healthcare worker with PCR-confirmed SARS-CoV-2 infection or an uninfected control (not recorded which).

CDR3 in amino acids: CASSLNGGQPQHF. Written as DNA, the CDR3 is TGTGCCAGCAGCTTAAATGGTGGGCAGCCCCAGCATTTT. The genes are TRBV7-9 and TRBJ1-5; D not resolved. Germline values: CDR1 SEHNR, CDR2 FQNEAQ (reference sequence). V dropped 2 bases and J dropped 7 bases, with 9 bases sitting between them. This CDR3 has 13 residues.

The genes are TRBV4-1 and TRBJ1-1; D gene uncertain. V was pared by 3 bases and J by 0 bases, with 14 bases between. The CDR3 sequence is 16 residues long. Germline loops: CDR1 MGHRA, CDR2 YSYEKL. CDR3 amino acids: CASSQMVGRLNTEAFF. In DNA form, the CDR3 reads TGCGCCAGCAGCCAGATGGTCGGCAGACTGAACACTGAAGCTTTCTTT.

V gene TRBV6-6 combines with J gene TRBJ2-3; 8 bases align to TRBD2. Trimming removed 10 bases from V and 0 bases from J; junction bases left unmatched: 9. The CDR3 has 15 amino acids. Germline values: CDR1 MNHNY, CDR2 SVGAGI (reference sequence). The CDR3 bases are TGTGCCACCGCGCCGGGGGGGACTAGCACAGATACGCAGTATTTT. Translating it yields CATAPGGTSTDTQYF.

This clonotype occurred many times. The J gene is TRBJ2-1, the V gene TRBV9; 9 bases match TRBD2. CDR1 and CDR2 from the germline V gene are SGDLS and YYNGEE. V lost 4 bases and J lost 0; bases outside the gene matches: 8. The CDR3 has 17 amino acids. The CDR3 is CASSPRGGAHSYNEQFF. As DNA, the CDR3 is TGTGCCAGCAGCCCGCGGGGGGGAGCCCACTCCTACAATGAGCAGTTCTTC.

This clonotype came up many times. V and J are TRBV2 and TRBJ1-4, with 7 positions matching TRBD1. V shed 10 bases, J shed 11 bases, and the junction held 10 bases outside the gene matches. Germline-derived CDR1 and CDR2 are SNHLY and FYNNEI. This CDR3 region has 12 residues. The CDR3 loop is CAKEAGGDKLFF. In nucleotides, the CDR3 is TGTGCCAAAGAGGCAGGGGGTGACAAACTGTTTTTT.

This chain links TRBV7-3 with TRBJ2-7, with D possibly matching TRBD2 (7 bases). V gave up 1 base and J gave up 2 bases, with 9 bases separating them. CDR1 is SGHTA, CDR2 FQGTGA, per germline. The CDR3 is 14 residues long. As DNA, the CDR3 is TGTGCCAGCAGCTTAAGCGGGGGCACCTACGAGCAGTACTTC. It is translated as CASSLSGGTYEQYF.

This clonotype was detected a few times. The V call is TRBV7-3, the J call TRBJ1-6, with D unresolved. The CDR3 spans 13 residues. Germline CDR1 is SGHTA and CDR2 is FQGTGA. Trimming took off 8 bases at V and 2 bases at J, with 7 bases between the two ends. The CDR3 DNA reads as TGTGCCAGCGGACCTACCTATAATTCACCCCTCCACTTT. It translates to CASGPTYNSPLHF.

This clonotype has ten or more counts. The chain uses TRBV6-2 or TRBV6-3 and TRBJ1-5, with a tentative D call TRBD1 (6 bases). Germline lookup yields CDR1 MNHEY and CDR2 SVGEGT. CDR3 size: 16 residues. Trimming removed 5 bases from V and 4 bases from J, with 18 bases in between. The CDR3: CASSKGPSRGNQPQHF. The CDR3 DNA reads TGTGCCAGCAGTAAGGGACCTTCAAGGGGGAATCAGCCCCAGCATTTT.

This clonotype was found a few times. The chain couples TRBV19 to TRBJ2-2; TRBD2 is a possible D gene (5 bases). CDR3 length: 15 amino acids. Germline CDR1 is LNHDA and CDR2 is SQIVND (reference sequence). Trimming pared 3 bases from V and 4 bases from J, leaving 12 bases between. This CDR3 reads CASSIRLMSTGELFF. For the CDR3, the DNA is TGTGCCAGTAGTATTCGACTAATGAGCACCGGGGAGCTGTTTTTT.